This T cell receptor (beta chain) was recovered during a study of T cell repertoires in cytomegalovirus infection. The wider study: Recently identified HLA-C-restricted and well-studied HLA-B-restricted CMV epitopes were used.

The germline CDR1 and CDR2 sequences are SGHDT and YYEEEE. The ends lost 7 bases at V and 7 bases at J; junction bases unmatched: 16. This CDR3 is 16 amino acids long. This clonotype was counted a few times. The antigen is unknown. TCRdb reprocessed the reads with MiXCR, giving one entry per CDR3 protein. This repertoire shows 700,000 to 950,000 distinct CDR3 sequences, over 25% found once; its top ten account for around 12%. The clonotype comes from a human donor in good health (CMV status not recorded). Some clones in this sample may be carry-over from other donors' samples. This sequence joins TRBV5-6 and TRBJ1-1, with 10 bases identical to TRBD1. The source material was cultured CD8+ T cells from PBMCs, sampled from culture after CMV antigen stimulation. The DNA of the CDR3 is TGTGCCAGCGACCGAGGGACAGGGGTTAGGGGCGATGAAGCTTTCTTT. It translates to CASDRGTGVRGDEAFF.